This T cell receptor (beta chain) came from a study of cytomegalovirus exposure and HLA in healthy donors. Study-level background: Roughly 180 million T cells yielded 100 million or so unique TCR beta sequences, as an earlier analysis found. Study findings and constraints: Cytomegalovirus-associated TCR beta chains were listed, numbering 150 to 200. Previous analysis showed most TCR beta V segments were productive about 90% or about 30% of the time.

Amplification used 60 Vbeta primers and 13 Jbeta primers. Methods used by the authors: In a later analysis, approximately 73 million unique TCR beta chains included roughly 11 million shared by two or more donors. Profiling relied on immunoSEQ multiplex PCR, and the TCRdb table lists in-frame clones only, not all of them. V and J calls and clone size are those listed in that table; D and trimming were worked out from the DNA. The table includes approximately 70,000 clones, more than 70% detected once. As to this clone: Antigen unknown.

This CDR3 is 13 amino acids long. V and J are TRBV21-1 and TRBJ2-3; no check of the table's D call, TRBD1, against the DNA was made. TRBV21-1 is designated a pseudogene. The sample was PBMCs. The origin of this receptor is a man aged 35-49 years in good health and CMV-seronegative. The CDR3 protein is CASSVQGSDTQYF. The CDR3, as DNA: TGTGCCAGCAGCGTGCAGGGGTCAGATACGCAGTATTTT.